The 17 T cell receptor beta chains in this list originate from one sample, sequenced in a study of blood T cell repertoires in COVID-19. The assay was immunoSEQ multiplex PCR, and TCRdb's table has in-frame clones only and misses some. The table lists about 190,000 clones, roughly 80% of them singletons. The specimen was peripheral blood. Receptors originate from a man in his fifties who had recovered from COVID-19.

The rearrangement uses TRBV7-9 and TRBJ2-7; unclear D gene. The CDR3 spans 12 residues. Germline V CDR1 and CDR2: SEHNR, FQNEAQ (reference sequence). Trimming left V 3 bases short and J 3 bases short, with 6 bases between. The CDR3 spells CASSLSRYEQYF. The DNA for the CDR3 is TGTGCCAGCAGCTTGTCCCGCTACGAGCAGTACTTC. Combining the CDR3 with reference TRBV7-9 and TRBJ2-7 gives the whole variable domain DTGVSQNPRHKITKRGQNVTFRCDPISEHNRLYWYRQTLGQGPEFLTYFQNEAQLEKSRLLSDRFSAERPKGSFSTLEIQRTEQGDSAMYLCASSLSRYEQYFGPGTRLTVT.

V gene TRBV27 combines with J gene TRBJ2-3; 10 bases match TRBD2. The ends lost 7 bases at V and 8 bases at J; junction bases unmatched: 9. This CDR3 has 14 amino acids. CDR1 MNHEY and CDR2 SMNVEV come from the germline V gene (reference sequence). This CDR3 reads CASIASGRQGTQYF. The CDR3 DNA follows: TGTGCCAGCATAGCTAGCGGGAGACAGGGTACGCAGTATTTT.

The CDR3, as DNA: TGTGCCAGCAGCCGGGGACAGGAGAAACACTATGGCTACACCTTC. Translation: CASSRGQEKHYGYTF. The rearrangement joins TRBV4-2 to TRBJ1-2; 8 bases are shared with TRBD1. The CDR3 has 15 residues. Unmatched junction bases numbered 7, after V lost 4 bases and J lost 3 bases. Germline assignment: CDR1 LGHNA and CDR2 YNFKEQ.

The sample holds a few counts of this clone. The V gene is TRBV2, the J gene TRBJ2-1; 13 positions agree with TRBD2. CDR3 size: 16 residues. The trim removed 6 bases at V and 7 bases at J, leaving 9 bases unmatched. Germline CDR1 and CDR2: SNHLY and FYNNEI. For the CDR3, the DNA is TGTGCCAGCAGCCCTTCGGGACTAGCGGGATGGAATGAGCAGTTCTTC. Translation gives CASSPSGLAGWNEQFF.

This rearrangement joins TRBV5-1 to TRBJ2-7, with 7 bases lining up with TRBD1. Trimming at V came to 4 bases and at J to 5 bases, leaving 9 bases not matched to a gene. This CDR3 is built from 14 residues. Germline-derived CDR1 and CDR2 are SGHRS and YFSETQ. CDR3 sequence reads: CASSERQGVDEQYF. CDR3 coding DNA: TGCGCCAGCAGCGAAAGACAGGGAGTGGACGAGCAGTACTTC.

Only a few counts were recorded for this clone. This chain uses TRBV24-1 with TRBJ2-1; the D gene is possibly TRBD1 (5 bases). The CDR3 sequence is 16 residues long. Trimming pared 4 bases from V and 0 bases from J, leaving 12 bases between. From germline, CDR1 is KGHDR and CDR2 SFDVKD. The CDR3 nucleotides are TGTGCCACCAGTGACCCCAGGGAAACCTCCTACAATGAGCAGTTCTTC. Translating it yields CATSDPRETSYNEQFF.

The CDR3, as DNA: TGCAGCGTTGAATTGACTAGCGGGAACCTGGATGAGCAGTTCTTC. Its protein product is CSVELTSGNLDEQFF. The chain links TRBV29-1 to TRBJ2-1; 11 bases align to TRBD2. CDR3 length: 15 residues. Germline trimming cut 2 bases from V and 8 bases from J; bases unmatched to any gene: 8. Germline lookup yields CDR1 SQVTM and CDR2 ANQGSEA.

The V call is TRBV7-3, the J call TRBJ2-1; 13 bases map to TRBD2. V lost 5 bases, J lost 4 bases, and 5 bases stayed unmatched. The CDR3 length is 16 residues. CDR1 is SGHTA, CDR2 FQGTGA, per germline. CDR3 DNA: TGTGCCAGCAGCCCCTTACTAGCGGGAGGGTACAATGAGCAGTTCTTC. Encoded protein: CASSPLLAGGYNEQFF.

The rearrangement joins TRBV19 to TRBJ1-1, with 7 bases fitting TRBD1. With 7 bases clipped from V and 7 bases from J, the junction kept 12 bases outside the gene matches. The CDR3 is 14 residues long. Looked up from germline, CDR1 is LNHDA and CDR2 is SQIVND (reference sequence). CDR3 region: CASKLDRSGGEAFF. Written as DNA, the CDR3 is TGTGCCAGTAAGCTGGACAGGTCGGGCGGTGAAGCTTTCTTT.

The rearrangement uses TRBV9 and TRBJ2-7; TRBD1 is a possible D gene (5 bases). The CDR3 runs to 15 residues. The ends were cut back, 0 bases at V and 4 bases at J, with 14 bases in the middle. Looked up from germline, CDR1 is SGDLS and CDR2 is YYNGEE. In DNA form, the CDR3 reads TGTGCCAGCAGCGTAGGGCAGGGCCGTTTATACGAGCAGTACTTC. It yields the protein CASSVGQGRLYEQYF. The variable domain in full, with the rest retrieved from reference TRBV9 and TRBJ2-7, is DSGVTQTPKHLITATGQRVTLRCSPRSGDLSVYWYQQSLDQGLQFLIQYYNGEERAKGNILERFSAQQFPDLHSELNLSSLELGDSALYFCASSVGQGRLYEQYFGPGTRLTVT.

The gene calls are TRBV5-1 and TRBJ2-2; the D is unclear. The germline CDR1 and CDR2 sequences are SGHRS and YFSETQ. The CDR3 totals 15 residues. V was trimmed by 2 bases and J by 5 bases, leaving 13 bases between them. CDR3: CASSFQQSKTGELFF. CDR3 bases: TGCGCCAGCAGCTTTCAACAGAGTAAGACCGGGGAGCTGTTTTTT.

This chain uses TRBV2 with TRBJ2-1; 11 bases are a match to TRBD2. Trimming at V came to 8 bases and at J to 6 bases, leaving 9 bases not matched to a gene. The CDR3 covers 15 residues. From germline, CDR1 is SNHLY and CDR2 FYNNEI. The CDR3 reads CASGTRSGGVNEQFF. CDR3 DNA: TGTGCCAGCGGGACCCGTAGCGGGGGGGTCAATGAGCAGTTCTTC.

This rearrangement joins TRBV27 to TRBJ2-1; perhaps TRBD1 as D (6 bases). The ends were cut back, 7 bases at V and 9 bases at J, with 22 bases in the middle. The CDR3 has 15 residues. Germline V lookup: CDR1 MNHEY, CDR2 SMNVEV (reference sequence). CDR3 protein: CASKPFPGPQGEQFF. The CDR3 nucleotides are TGTGCCAGCAAGCCCTTCCCAGGTCCACAGGGTGAGCAGTTCTTC.

The CDR3 DNA is TGTGCCAGCTCACCAGAGGCGAACACTGAAGCTTTCTTT. Amino acid sequence: CASSPEANTEAFF. This chain joins TRBV18 and TRBJ1-1; D not resolved. From germline, CDR1 is KGHSH and CDR2 LQKENI. This CDR3 comprises 13 residues. V gave up 2 bases and J gave up 1 base, with 5 bases separating them.

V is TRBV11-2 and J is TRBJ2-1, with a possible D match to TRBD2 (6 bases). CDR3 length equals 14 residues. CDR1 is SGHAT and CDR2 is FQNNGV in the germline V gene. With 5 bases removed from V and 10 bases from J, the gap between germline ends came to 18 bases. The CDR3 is CASSPRIGAGEQFF. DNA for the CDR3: TGTGCCAGCAGCCCAAGGATCGGGGCGGGGGAGCAGTTCTTC.

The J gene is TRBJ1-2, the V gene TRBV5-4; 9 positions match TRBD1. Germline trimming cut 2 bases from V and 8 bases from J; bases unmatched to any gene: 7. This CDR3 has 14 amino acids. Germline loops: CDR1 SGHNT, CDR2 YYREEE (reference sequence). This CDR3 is CASSLPGQGRGYTF. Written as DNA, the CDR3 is TGTGCCAGCAGCTTACCGGGACAGGGAAGAGGCTACACCTTC.

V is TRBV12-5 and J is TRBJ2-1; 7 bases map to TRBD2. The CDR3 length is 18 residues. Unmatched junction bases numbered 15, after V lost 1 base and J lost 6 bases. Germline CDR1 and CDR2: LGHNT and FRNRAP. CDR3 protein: CASGLGRGVLAFSNEQFF. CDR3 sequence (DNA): TGTGCTAGTGGTTTGGGACGGGGGGTACTAGCGTTCAGCAATGAGCAGTTCTTC.